This T cell receptor beta chain was retrieved from a study of regulatory T cells in long-lasting Graves disease. Whole-study context: Graves' cases, newly diagnosed, had used antithyroid drugs under 3 months.

HTBI primers from iRepertoire and Arm-PCR of CDR3 regions yielded the TCR beta libraries. TCRdb processed the multiplex PCR reads anew with MiXCR; each CDR3 protein has one entry. The profile shows some 460,000 distinct CDR3 sequences, under 20% of them singletons. Germline CDR1 MDHEN, CDR2 SYDVKM. Between the trimmed V and J ends, which lost 8 bases and 1 base, there was a span of 3 bases. The CDR3 spans 11 residues. The time point is: newly diagnosed GD, antithyroid drugs for less than 3 months. Generation of the TCR library employed RNA extracted from PBMCs. This clonotype came up a few times. The same specimen was also included in a second study, on T cells in Graves' hyperthyroidism and ophthalmopathy. Turning to that study: The HTBI set primed first-round TCR CDR3 RT-PCR.

Sequences were derived from peripheral blood mononuclear cells (PBMCs), sampled at new diagnosis, from a patient treated with antithyroid drugs. The chain recombines TRBV28 with TRBJ1-3; D gene ambiguous. The TCR originated in a middle-aged man with Graves disease. CDR3 DNA: TGTGCCAGCGGTTCTGGAAACACCATATATTTT. Translating gives CASGSGNTIYF.